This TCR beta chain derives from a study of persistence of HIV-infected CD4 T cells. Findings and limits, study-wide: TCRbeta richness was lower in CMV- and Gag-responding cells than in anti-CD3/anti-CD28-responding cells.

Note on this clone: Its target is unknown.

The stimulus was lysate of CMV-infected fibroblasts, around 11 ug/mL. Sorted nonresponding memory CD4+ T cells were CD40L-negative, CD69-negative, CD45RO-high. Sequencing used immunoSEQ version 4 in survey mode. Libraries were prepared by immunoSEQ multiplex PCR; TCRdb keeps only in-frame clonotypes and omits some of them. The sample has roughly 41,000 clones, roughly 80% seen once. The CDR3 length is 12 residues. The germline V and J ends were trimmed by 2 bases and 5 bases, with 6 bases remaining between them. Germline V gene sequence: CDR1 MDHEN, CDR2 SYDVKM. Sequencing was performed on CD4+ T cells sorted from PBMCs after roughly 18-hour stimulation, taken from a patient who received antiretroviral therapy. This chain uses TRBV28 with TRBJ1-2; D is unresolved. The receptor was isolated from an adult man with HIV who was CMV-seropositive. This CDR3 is CASSLQRYGYTF. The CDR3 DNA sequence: TGTGCCAGCAGTTTACAGCGATATGGCTACACCTTC.